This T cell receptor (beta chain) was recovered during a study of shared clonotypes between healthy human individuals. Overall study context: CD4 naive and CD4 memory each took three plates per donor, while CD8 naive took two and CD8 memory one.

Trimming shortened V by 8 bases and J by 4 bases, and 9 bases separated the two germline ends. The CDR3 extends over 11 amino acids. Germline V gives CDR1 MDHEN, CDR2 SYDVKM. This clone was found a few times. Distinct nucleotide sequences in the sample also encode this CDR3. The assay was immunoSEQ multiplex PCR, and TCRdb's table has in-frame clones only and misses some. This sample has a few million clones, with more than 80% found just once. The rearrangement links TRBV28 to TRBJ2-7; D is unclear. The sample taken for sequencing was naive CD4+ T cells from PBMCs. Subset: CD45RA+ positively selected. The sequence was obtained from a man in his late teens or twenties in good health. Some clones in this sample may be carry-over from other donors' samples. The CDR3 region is CASGISYEQYF. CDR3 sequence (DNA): TGTGCCAGCGGGATTAGTTACGAGCAGTACTTC. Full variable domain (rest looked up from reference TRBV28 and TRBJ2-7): DVKVTQSSRYLVKRTGEKVFLECVQDMDHENMFWYRQDPGLGLRLIYFSYDVKMKEKGDIPEGYSVSREKKERFSLILESASTNQTSMYLCASGISYEQYFGPGTRLTVT.